This T cell receptor beta chain was sequenced in a study of blood T cell repertoires in COVID-19. V gave up 4 bases and J gave up 1 base; unmatched junction bases: 21. The V gene's germline CDR1 is LGHDT and CDR2 YNNKEL (reference sequence). CDR3 size: 20 residues. Method: immunoSEQ multiplex PCR; TCRdb's copy keeps in-frame clones and lacks some. The sample holds 350,000 to 450,000 clones, about 87% seen once. Those enrolled in Seattle joined during active infection and were followed longitudinally afterward. This receptor was obtained from an older woman with COVID-19, enrolled during active disease. The chain links TRBV3-1 (or the pseudogene TRBV3-2) to TRBJ2-5; 7 positions agree with TRBD2. Sequenced: peripheral blood. The CDR3 spells CASSPRGPPRASGFQETQYF. CDR3 DNA sequence: TGTGCCAGCAGCCCTAGAGGCCCACCTCGCGCTAGCGGATTCCAAGAGACCCAGTACTTC.